The entry that follows covers one T cell receptor beta chain sequence. Its cognate antigen is unknown. Per germline, CDR1 LGHNA and CDR2 YNFKEQ. The CDR3 covers 15 residues. With 4 bases clipped from V and 3 bases from J, the junction kept 5 bases outside the gene matches. This specimen belongs to a study of cytomegalovirus exposure and HLA in healthy donors. Study observations and caveats: TCR beta V segments were, for the most part, productive about 87% or about 30% of the time in an earlier analysis. Both high specificity and high sensitivity reportedly marked the classifier's diagnosis of cytomegalovirus status. In a later analysis, specific HLA alleles were associated with around 17,000 TCR beta sequences at a 0.05 false discovery rate.

PCR employed 60 Vbeta and 13 Jbeta primers. This table comes from immunoSEQ multiplex PCR, and its TCRdb copy is limited to in-frame clones, with some not included. The repertoire holds under 150,000 clones, with roughly 85% as singletons. Sample: PBMCs. The chain has TRBV4-2 and TRBJ2-3, with 9 bases matching TRBD1. This clonotype was obtained from a boy between 5 and 17 years old in good health and CMV-seronegative. CDR3 residues: CASSLAQGATDTQYF. The CDR3 coding sequence is TGTGCCAGCAGCCTAGCACAGGGGGCAACAGATACGCAGTATTTT.